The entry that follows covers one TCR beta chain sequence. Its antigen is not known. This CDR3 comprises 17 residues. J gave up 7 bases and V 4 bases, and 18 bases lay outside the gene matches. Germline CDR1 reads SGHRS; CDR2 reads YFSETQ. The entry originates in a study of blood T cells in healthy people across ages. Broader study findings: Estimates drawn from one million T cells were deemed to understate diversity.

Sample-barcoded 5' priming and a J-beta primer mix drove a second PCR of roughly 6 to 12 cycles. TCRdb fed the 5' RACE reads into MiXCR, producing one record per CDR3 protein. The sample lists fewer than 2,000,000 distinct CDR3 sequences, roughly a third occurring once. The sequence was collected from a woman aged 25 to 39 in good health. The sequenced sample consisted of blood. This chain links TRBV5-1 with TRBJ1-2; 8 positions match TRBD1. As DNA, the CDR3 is TGCGCCAGCAGCCTAACCGGGGCAGGGGGCGCCCTCAGTGGCTACACCTTC. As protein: CASSLTGAGGALSGYTF.